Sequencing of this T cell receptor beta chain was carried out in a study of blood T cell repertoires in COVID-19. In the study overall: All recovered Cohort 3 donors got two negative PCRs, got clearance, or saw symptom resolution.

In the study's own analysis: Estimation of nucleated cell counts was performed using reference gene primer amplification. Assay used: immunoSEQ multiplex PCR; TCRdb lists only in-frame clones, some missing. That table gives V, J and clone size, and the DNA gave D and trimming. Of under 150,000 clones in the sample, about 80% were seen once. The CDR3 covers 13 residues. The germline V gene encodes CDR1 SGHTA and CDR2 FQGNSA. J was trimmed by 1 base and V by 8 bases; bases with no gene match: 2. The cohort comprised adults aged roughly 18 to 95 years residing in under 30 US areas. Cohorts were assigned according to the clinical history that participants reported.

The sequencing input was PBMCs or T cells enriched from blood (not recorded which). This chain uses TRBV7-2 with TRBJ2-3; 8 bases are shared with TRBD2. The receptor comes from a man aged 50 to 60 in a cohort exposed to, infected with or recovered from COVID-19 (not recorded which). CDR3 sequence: CASRREGTDTQYF. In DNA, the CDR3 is TGTGCCAGCCGGCGGGAGGGCACAGATACGCAGTATTTT.